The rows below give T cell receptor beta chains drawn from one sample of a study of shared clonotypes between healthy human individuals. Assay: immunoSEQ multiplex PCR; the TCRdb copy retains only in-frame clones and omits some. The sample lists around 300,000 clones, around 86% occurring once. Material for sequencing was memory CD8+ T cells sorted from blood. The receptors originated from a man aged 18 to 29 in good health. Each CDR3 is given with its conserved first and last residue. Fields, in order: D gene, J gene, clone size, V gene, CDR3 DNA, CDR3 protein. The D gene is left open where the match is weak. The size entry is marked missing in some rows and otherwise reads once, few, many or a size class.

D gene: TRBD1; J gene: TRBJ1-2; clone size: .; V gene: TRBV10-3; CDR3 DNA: TGTGCCATCAGTGTGGACAGGGGGCGAGAAGGCTACACCTTC; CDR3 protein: CAISVDRGREGYTF
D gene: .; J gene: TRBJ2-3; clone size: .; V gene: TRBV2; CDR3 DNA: TGTGCCAGCAGTGGCCAGCGGGACATCAGCACAGATACGCAGTATTTT; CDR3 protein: CASSGQRDISTDTQYF
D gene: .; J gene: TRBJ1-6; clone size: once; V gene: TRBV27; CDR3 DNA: TGTGCCAGCAGTCCTTACTCCGACAGGAGCTCCTATAATTCACCCCTCCACTTT; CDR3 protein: CASSPYSDRSSYNSPLHF
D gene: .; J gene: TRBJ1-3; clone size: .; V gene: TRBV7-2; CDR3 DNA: TGTGCCAGCAGCTTCATCTCTGACAGGTACCACTCTGGAAACACCATATATTTT; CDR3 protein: CASSFISDRYHSGNTIYF
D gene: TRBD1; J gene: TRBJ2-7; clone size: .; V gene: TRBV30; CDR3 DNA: TGTGCCTGGAGTGGGACAGGAGAGGGCGAGCAGTACTTC; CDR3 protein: CAWSGTGEGEQYF
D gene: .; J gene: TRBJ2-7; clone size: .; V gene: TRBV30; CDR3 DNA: TGTGCCTGGGCAGACGGCTCCTACGAGCAGTACTTC; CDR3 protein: CAWADGSYEQYF
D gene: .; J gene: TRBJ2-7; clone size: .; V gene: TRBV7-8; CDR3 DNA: TGTGCCAGCAGCTTGGAGGGGTCGGACGAGCAGTACTTC; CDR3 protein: CASSLEGSDEQYF
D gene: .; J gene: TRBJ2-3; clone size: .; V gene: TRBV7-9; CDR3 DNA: TGTGCCAGCAGCGAAGTCTGGGATACGCAGTATTTT; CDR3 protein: CASSEVWDTQYF
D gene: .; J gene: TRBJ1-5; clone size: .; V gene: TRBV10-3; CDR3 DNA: TGTGCCATCAGTGAGTCGCCGTTACCTAGCAATCAGCCCCAGCATTTT; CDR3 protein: CAISESPLPSNQPQHF
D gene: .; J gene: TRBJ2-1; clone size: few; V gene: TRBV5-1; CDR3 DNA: TGCGCCAGCAGCCGACGGACTAACCAATACAATGAGCAGTTCTTC; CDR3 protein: CASSRRTNQYNEQFF
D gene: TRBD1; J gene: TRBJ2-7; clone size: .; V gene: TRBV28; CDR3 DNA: TGTGCCAGCAGTGGACAGGGGGCCCACGAGCAGTACTTC; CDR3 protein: CASSGQGAHEQYF
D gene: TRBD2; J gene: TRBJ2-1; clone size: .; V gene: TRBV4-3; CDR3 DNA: TGCGCCAGCAGCCAAGGAGCGGGAGGGTGGGATGAGCAGTTCTTC; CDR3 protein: CASSQGAGGWDEQFF
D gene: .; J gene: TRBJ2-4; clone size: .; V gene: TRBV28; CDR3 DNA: TGTGCCAGCAGTGGAGCTCGACCCCCTTGGGACTTC; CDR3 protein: CASSGARPPWDF
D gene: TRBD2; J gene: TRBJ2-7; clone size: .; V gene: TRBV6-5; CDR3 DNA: TGTGCCAGCAGTTACGGAGTCAGCGGGGCGCCCTACGAGCAGTACTTC; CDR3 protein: CASSYGVSGAPYEQYF
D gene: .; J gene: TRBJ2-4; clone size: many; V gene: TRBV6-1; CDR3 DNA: TGTGCCAGCAGGACCCCACAGGAGGCCAAAAACATTCAGTACTTC; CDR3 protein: CASRTPQEAKNIQYF
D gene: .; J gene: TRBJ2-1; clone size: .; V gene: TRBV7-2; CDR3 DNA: TGTGCCAGCAGCTTACGGTGGGAGCAGTTCTTC; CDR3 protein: CASSLRWEQFF
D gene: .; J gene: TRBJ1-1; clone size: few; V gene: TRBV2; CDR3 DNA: TGTGCCAGCAGTGAGTATTCCAGCCGCACTGAAGCTTTCTTT; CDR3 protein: CASSEYSSRTEAFF
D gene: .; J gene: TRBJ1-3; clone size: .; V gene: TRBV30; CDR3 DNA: TGTGCCTGCAATACAGGGAATGTGAACACCATATATTTT; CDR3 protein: CACNTGNVNTIYF
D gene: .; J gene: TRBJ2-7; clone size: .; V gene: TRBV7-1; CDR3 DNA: TGTGCCAGCAGCTTAATCGTGTCCGCGGGAGAGCAGTACTTC; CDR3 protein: CASSLIVSAGEQYF
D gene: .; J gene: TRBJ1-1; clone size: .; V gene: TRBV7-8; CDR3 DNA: TGTGCCAGCAGCCTAGAGGACGATCAAGCTTTCTTT; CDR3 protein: CASSLEDDQAFF
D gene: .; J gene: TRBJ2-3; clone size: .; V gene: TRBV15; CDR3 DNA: TGTGCCACCAGCAGAACTAGCACAGATACGCAGTATTTT; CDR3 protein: CATSRTSTDTQYF
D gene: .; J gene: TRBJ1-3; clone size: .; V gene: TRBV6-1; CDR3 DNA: TGTGCCAGCAGTGGGGGTGTCTCTGGAAACACCATATATTTT; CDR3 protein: CASSGGVSGNTIYF
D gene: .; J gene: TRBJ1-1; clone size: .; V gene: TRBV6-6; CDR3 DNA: TGTGCCAGCAGTTACGGGGCGCTAGCTTTCTTT; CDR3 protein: CASSYGALAFF
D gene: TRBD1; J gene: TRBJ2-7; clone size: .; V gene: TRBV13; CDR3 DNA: TGTGCCAGCAGCGAAGCCGGGACAGGAGCCTACGAGCAGTACTTC; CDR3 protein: CASSEAGTGAYEQYF
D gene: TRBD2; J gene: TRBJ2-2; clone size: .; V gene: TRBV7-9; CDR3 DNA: TGTGCCAGCAGCTTAGATGTTTATGGTCTAGCGGAAAACACCGGGGAGCTGTTTTTT; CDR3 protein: CASSLDVYGLAENTGELFF
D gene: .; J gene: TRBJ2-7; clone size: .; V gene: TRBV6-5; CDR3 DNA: TGTGCCAGCAGTTCCCGGGACCCCTGGGAGCAGTACTTC; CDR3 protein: CASSSRDPWEQYF
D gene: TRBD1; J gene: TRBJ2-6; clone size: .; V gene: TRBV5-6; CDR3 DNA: TGTGCCAGCAGTTCAGGACAGGACCCCCATGGGGCCAACGTCCTGACTTTC; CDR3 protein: CASSSGQDPHGANVLTF
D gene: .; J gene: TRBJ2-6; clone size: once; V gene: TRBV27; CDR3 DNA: TGTGCCAGCAGTTTATCTGTAACCGGGGTGTCTGGGGCCAACGTCCTGACTTTC; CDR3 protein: CASSLSVTGVSGANVLTF
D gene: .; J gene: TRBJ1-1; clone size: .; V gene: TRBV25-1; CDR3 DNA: TGTGCCAGCACCCCGGGAACCACTGAAGCTTTCTTT; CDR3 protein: CASTPGTTEAFF
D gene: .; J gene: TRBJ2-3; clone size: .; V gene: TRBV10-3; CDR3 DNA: TGTGCCATCAGTAACCCGGGACTCCAACGAGGAGATACGCAGTATTTT; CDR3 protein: CAISNPGLQRGDTQYF
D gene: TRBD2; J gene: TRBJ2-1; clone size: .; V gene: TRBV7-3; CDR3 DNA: TGTGCCAGCAGCTCCTCATTTCTAGCGGGGACGCGAGAGCAGTTCTTC; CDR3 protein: CASSSSFLAGTREQFF
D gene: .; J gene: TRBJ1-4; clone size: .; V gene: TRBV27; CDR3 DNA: TGTGCCAGCAGTCCTGGGACATCTCCAACTAATGAAAAACTGTTTTTT; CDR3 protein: CASSPGTSPTNEKLFF